This T cell receptor (beta chain) was profiled in a study of Graves' ophthalmopathy and Graves' hyperthyroidism. Amplification targeted the TCR beta CDR3 regions, with RNA transcripts as the source material. HTBI primers were used in a first-round RT-PCR, which preceded a second-round multiplex PCR. A single record per CDR3 protein comes from TCRdb applying MiXCR to the multiplex PCR reads. The sample shows roughly 700,000 distinct CDR3 sequences, around 40% of them seen only once. Exclusion criteria comprised other autoimmune diseases, uncontrolled infections, pregnancy or lactation in patients. This CDR3 comprises 15 residues. Germline CDR1 SGHNT, CDR2 YYREEE (reference sequence). V shed 4 bases and J 3 bases; nucleotides not matched to a gene: 9.

The specimen sequenced was peripheral blood. The J gene is TRBJ2-7, the V gene TRBV5-4; 8 bases align to TRBD1. This sequence was found in an adult man with Graves' ophthalmopathy. CDR3 amino acids: CASSRGGQGNYEQYF. The CDR3 DNA reads as TGTGCCAGCAGCCGAGGAGGACAGGGAAACTACGAGCAGTACTTC.